One sample yielded the 8 T cell receptor beta chains listed below, sequenced in a study of cytomegalovirus exposure and HLA in healthy donors. Use of 60 Vbeta and 13 Jbeta primers characterized the PCR. Generated by immunoSEQ multiplex PCR, the TCRdb table keeps only in-frame clones and is missing some. The sample yields 230,000 or so clones, about 93% seen once. The sequenced sample was PBMCs. The receptors here all came from a girl aged 2 to 10 in good health and CMV-seronegative.

The gene calls are TRBV5-1 and TRBJ1-1, with TRBD1 matching 11 bases. Germline CDR1 SGHRS, CDR2 YFSETQ. Trimming took 5 bases from V and 10 from J; bases not matched to a gene: 10. This CDR3 has 14 residues. The CDR3 sequence: CASRPGQGEVGAFF. CDR3 bases: TGCGCCAGCAGGCCGGGACAGGGGGAGGTAGGAGCTTTCTTT.

The CDR3 DNA follows: TGTGCCAGCAGCTTGCCAGGGGACGGCTACACCTTC. Protein sequence: CASSLPGDGYTF. This rearrangement joins TRBV5-6 to TRBJ1-2, with a tentative D call TRBD1 (6 bases). Trimming pared 1 base from V and 8 bases from J, leaving 9 bases between. The germline CDR1 and CDR2 sequences are SGHDT and YYEEEE. The CDR3 is 12 residues long.

This chain connects TRBV2 to TRBJ2-1; 7 positions match TRBD2. Germline V gene lookup returns CDR1 SNHLY and CDR2 FYNNEI. The CDR3 runs to 15 residues. V dropped 5 bases and J dropped 8; count of bases not matched to a gene: 12. The CDR3 DNA follows: TGTGCCAGCAGTTCCGAGCGGGGCGCTGGGCATGAGCAGTTCTTC. Protein product: CASSSERGAGHEQFF.

Comments on this clone: The junction differs from germline at one of its ends, possibly a read error. This chain joins TRBV7-2 and TRBJ1-2; D gene uncertain. The CDR3 has 13 residues. Germline lookup yields CDR1 SGHTA and CDR2 FQGNSA. The CDR3 spells CASTLRPGDGYTF. The CDR3 coding sequence is TGTGCCAGCACCTTACGGCCCGGAGATGGCTACACCTTC.

This clone showed up just a few times. Germline and junction disagree at one end, which may indicate a read error. V and J are TRBV28 and TRBJ2-7; D uncertain. The CDR3 sequence is 14 residues long. Germline CDR1 is MDHEN and CDR2 is SYDVKM. CDR3 DNA: TGTGCCAGCAAACCTTGGGCATTATTGGCAGTAACGCACTTC. Its protein product is CASKPWALLAVTHF.

The chain recombines TRBV5-6 with TRBJ2-7; TRBD2 might be the D (5 bases). The CDR3 loop spans 12 amino acids. The germline V and J ends were trimmed by 4 bases and 7 bases, with 12 bases remaining between them. Germline V gene lookup returns CDR1 SGHDT and CDR2 YYEEEE. As DNA, the CDR3 is TGTGCCAGCAGCCTCTCGGGGTGGGAGCAGTACTTC. Amino acid sequence: CASSLSGWEQYF. Full variable domain (missing parts from reference TRBV5-6 and TRBJ2-7): DAGVTQSPTHLIKTRGQQVTLRCSPKSGHDTVSWYQQALGQGPQFIFQYYEEEERQRGNFPDRFSGHQFPNYSSELNVNALLLGDSALYLCASSLSGWEQYFGPGTRLTVT.

The chain combines TRBV6-1 with TRBJ2-7; no clear D. CDR3 size: 12 residues. The germline gives CDR1 MNHNS, CDR2 SASEGT. Trimming shortened V by 8 bases and J by 2 bases, and 10 bases separated the two germline ends. This chain's CDR3 is CASGWSAYEQYF. The CDR3, as DNA: TGTGCCAGCGGGTGGAGCGCCTACGAGCAGTACTTC.

This chain connects TRBV7-9 to TRBJ2-5, with D maybe TRBD1 (5 bases). Trimming pared 5 bases from V and 4 bases from J, leaving 26 bases between. The CDR3 covers 18 residues. Germline lookup yields CDR1 SEHNR and CDR2 FQNEAQ (reference sequence). The CDR3 loop reads CASSLRAGQGRAIETQYF. In DNA, the CDR3 is TGTGCCAGCAGCCTCCGGGCCGGACAAGGACGGGCGATAGAGACCCAGTACTTC.